One and the same sample provided the 27 T cell receptor beta chains below, sequenced in a study of CD8 T cells in ankylosing spondylitis. General study findings and limits: It appeared that ankylosing spondylitis blood was characterized by a TCR beta motif of 8 or 9 highly homologous variants.

TCRdb analysed the 5' RACE reads with MiXCR anew, one entry per CDR3 protein. The sample includes some 200,000 distinct CDR3 sequences, 6% to 8.5% of them seen just once. Their target antigens are unknown. Source material: blood, either unsorted or a sorted T cell fraction (not recorded which). All receptors derive from a male donor with ankylosing spondylitis.

The CDR3 coding sequence is TGTGCCAGAAGCTTGGGTCCAGGGTTTGGCAATCAGCCCCAGCATTTT. It yields the protein CARSLGPGFGNQPQHF. The rearrangement joins TRBV5-3 to TRBJ1-5; a possible D gene is TRBD1 (5 bases). TRBV5-3 is classed as an ORF, of uncertain function. The germline V and J ends were trimmed by 0 bases and 2 bases, with 12 bases remaining between them. The CDR3 is 16 amino acids.

This chain connects TRBV19 to TRBJ1-2, with D perhaps TRBD1 (5 bases). V dropped 5 bases and J dropped 8 bases, with 15 bases sitting between them. The CDR3 loop spans 13 amino acids. CDR1 and CDR2 from the germline V gene are LNHDA and SQIVND (reference sequence). The DNA for the CDR3 is TGTGCCAGTAGTCTAAGGGGAGCAGGCGGCTACACCTTC. Its translation is CASSLRGAGGYTF.

This clonotype was detected many times. This rearrangement joins TRBV13 to TRBJ2-5, with D perhaps being TRBD1 or TRBD2 (6 bases each). Germline V lookup: CDR1 PRHDT, CDR2 FYEKMQ (reference sequence). The ends were cut back, 4 bases at V and 4 bases at J, with 16 bases in the middle. The CDR3 spans 15 residues. As DNA, the CDR3 is TGTGCCAGCAGCTCGGAGGGGGACATTCTAGAGACCCAGTACTTC. The encoded protein is CASSSEGDILETQYF. Using reference TRBV13 and TRBJ2-5 for the parts outside the CDR3, the full variable domain is AAGVIQSPRHLIKEKRETATLKCYPIPRHDTVYWYQQGPGQDPQFLISFYEKMQSDKGSIPDRFSAQQFSDYHSELNMSSLELGDSALYFCASSSEGDILETQYFGPGTRLLVL.

This clonotype was detected a few times. This chain connects TRBV9 to TRBJ1-2, with D uncertain. V was trimmed by 0 bases and J by 3 bases, leaving 12 bases between them. The CDR3 loop spans 15 amino acids. CDR1 and CDR2 (germline): SGDLS, YYNGEE. The DNA for the CDR3 is TGTGCCAGCAGCGTAGGAAGCAGCTTAGACTATGGCTACACCTTC. Protein: CASSVGSSLDYGYTF.

Many counts were recorded for this clonotype. The V and J genes are TRBV10-3 and TRBJ2-3; possibly TRBD2 for D (5 bases). Trimming pared 10 bases from V and 9 bases from J, leaving 14 bases between. This CDR3 region has 11 residues. Germline CDR1 and CDR2: ENHRY and SYGVKD. DNA for the CDR3: TGTGCCACCCTACGAGGGCGCACGCAGTATTTT. This gives the protein CATLRGRTQYF.

This clonotype was seen at least ten times. The chain has TRBV20-1 and TRBJ2-7, with 10 bases lining up with TRBD2. CDR1 and CDR2 from the germline V gene are DFQATT and SNEGSKA (reference sequence). Trimming took 0 bases from V and 5 from J; bases not matched to a gene: 7. This CDR3 is 15 amino acids long. CDR3 DNA: TGCAGTGCTAGAGAAAGCGGGGGGGCGAAGAACGAGCAGTACTTC. Its protein product is CSARESGGAKNEQYF.

The table lists this clonotype with many counts. V is TRBV12-5 and J is TRBJ1-1; 9 bases fit TRBD1. This CDR3 region has 15 residues. Germline values: CDR1 LGHNT, CDR2 FRNRAP. Trimming cost V 2 bases and J 2 bases; bases outside gene matches: 3. CDR3: CASGLPQGANTEAFF. CDR3 sequence (DNA): TGTGCTAGTGGTTTGCCACAGGGGGCAAACACTGAAGCTTTCTTT.

The gene calls are TRBV3-1 and TRBJ1-2, with no clear D. Between the trimmed V and J ends, which lost 1 base and 6 bases, there was a span of 12 bases. Germline V gene lookup returns CDR1 LGHDT and CDR2 YNNKEL (reference sequence). This CDR3 has 14 residues. This CDR3 is CASSQGRRRNGYTF. CDR3 nucleotide sequence: TGTGCCAGCAGCCAAGGTCGACGAAGGAATGGCTACACCTTC.

This clonotype has ten or more counts. The gene calls are TRBV5-5 and TRBJ2-1, with 16 bases lining up with TRBD2. The CDR3 extends over 17 amino acids. The V gene end was trimmed by 4 bases and the J gene end by 7 bases; junction bases not matched to a gene: 8. Germline assignment: CDR1 SGHKS and CDR2 YYEKEE (reference sequence). CDR3 bases: TGTGCCAGCAGCCTCGGGACTAGCGGGGGGGCGAGGAATGAGCAGTTCTTC. Translated: CASSLGTSGGARNEQFF.

As to this clonotype: The junction differs from germline at one of its ends, possibly a read error. The chain has TRBV2 and TRBJ2-1, with TRBD2 matching over 12 bases. Germline CDR1 SNHLY, CDR2 FYNNEI. CDR3 size: 19 residues. Written as DNA, the CDR3 is TGTACCAGCGGTTTACCGGGACTAGCGGGCCGTACCTTATACAATGAGCAGTTCTTC. Translating it yields CTSGLPGLAGRTLYNEQFF.

This clonotype occurred many times. The V and J genes are TRBV5-4 and TRBJ2-7, with D hard to call. The V gene's germline CDR1 is SGHNT and CDR2 YYREEE (reference sequence). Trimming removed 2 bases from V and 3 bases from J, with 6 bases in between. CDR3 length equals 12 residues. The CDR3 sequence is CASSFKGYEQYF. The CDR3 DNA sequence: TGTGCCAGCAGCTTCAAGGGCTACGAGCAGTACTTC. Looking up the rest from reference TRBV5-4 and TRBJ2-7 gives the full variable domain: ETGVTQSPTHLIKTRGQQVTLRCSSQSGHNTVSWYQQALGQGPQFIFQYYREEENGRGNFPPRFSGLQFPNYSSELNVNALELDDSALYLCASSFKGYEQYFGPGTRLTVT.

There are many counts of this clonotype. The chain employs TRBV5-1 and TRBJ2-7; possible D gene TRBD2, 6 bases. Trimming took off 4 bases at V and 3 bases at J, with 11 bases between the two ends. This CDR3 is built from 13 residues. Germline CDR1 reads SGHRS; CDR2 reads YFSETQ. The CDR3 sequence: CASSLGTFYEQYF. The CDR3 nucleotides are TGCGCCAGCAGCCTCGGGACTTTCTACGAGCAGTACTTC.

Many counts were recorded for this clonotype. This chain connects TRBV7-9 to TRBJ2-1; the match to TRBD2 covers 8 bases. There are 15 residues in the CDR3. Germline CDR1 SEHNR, CDR2 FQNEAQ (reference sequence). J lost 2 bases, V lost 2 bases, and 2 bases had no gene match. CDR3: CASSLSLAAYNEQFF. The DNA of the CDR3 is TGTGCCAGCAGCTTATCACTAGCGGCCTACAATGAGCAGTTCTTC.

Many counts were recorded for this clonotype. The chain couples TRBV4-3 to TRBJ1-3, with a weak D call TRBD1 (5 bases). The CDR3 consists of 16 residues. Germline V gene data show CDR1 as LGHNA and CDR2 as YSLEER. Trimming stripped 1 base from V and 0 bases from J, with 10 bases between. The CDR3 DNA follows: TGCGCCAGCAGCCAAGTGGGGACCTTCTCTGGAAACACCATATATTTT. It translates to CASSQVGTFSGNTIYF.

The gene calls are TRBV7-9 and TRBJ1-1; D not certain. Germline CDR1 is SEHNR and CDR2 is FQNEAQ (reference sequence). V shed 2 bases and J shed 5 bases, with 6 bases lying between them. The CDR3 runs 12 residues. In nucleotides, the CDR3 is TGTGCCAGCAGCTTATCGGGTACTGAAGCTTTCTTT. Translating gives CASSLSGTEAFF.

This clonotype appeared many times. This sequence joins TRBV20-1 and TRBJ1-5; D ambiguous. The V gene lost 0 bases and the J gene lost 6 bases, with 15 bases spanning the gap. Germline V gene lookup returns CDR1 DFQATT and CDR2 SNEGSKA (reference sequence). The CDR3 is 15 amino acids. This CDR3 reads CSARDQNPSSQPQHF. The CDR3 nucleotides read TGCAGTGCTAGAGATCAGAACCCCTCTAGTCAGCCCCAGCATTTT.

For the CDR3, the DNA is TGCAGCGTTTGGACTAGCGGCTGGGGTGAGCAGTACTTC. Protein: CSVWTSGWGEQYF. This sequence joins TRBV29-1 and TRBJ2-7, with TRBD2 matching 10 bases. This CDR3 spans 13 amino acids. In germline, CDR1 is SQVTM, CDR2 ANQGSEA. Trimming removed 5 bases from V and 7 bases from J; junction bases left unmatched: 8.

This clonotype was detected ten times or more. The chain joins TRBV18 to TRBJ1-1; no firm D call. The germline gives CDR1 KGHSH, CDR2 LQKENI. Trimming took 0 bases from V and 1 from J, leaving 9 bases between them. The CDR3 extends over 15 amino acids. CDR3 bases: TGTGCCAGCTCACCACCGGCAATGACGAACACTGAAGCTTTCTTT. This sequence encodes CASSPPAMTNTEAFF.

Regarding this clonotype: This may be a read error, as it is one base from a much larger clone. The genes are TRBV28 and TRBJ2-3; 11 bases fit TRBD2. CDR1 MDHEN and CDR2 SYDVKM come from the germline V gene. CDR3 size: 16 residues. CDR3 protein: CASSPFSGGVTDMQYF. DNA for the CDR3: TGTGCCAGCAGTCCCTTTAGCGGGGGGGTCACAGATATGCAGTATTTT.

This clonotype came up a few times. The V and J genes are TRBV5-6 and TRBJ2-2; 10 nucleotides agree with TRBD2. V trimming: 6 bases; J trimming: 5 bases; junction bases outside the gene matches: 13. The CDR3 has 17 residues. Germline V gives CDR1 SGHDT, CDR2 YYEEEE. DNA of the CDR3: TGTGCCAGCACCCTACTTCCGGGACTAGCGAGGACCGGGGAGCTGTTTTTT. This encodes CASTLLPGLARTGELFF.

This rearrangement joins TRBV6-5 to TRBJ1-6; D might be TRBD1 (5 bases). V was pared by 2 bases and J by 5 bases, with 7 bases between. The CDR3 has 14 residues. Germline V gene lookup returns CDR1 MNHEY and CDR2 SVGAGI. The CDR3 DNA sequence: TGTGCCAGCAGTTACGGGACGGATAATTCACCCCTCCACTTT. Protein: CASSYGTDNSPLHF.

The chain links TRBV27 to TRBJ1-5, with D possibly being TRBD1 (5 bases). From germline, CDR1 is MNHEY and CDR2 SMNVEV (reference sequence). The CDR3 covers 16 residues. The V and J ends lost 4 bases and 1 base respectively, with 14 bases between them. The CDR3, as DNA: TGTGCCAGCAGTTCCGGCGCAGGGAGCAGCAATCAGCCCCAGCATTTT. Translation gives CASSSGAGSSNQPQHF.

This clonotype was seen at least ten times. The V call is TRBV27, the J call TRBJ1-5; 9 bases are a match to TRBD1. V was clipped by 6 bases and J by 3 bases; unmatched bases: 12. Germline V CDR1 and CDR2: MNHEY, SMNVEV (reference sequence). This CDR3 has 17 residues. CDR3 DNA sequence: TGTGCCAGCAGAAAGAGGGGACAGGGAGATTTCAATCAGCCCCAGCATTTT. Its translation is CASRKRGQGDFNQPQHF.

In this sample, this clonotype turned up a few times. The rearrangement links TRBV4-3 to TRBJ2-7, with 10 positions matching TRBD1. Trimming at V came to 4 bases and at J to 5 bases, leaving 8 bases not matched to a gene. In germline, CDR1 is LGHNA, CDR2 YSLEER. The CDR3 runs to 15 residues. The CDR3 DNA reads as TGCGCCAGCAGCCGAGGGACAGGGGCCCTCGACGAGCAGTACTTC. Protein product: CASSRGTGALDEQYF.

This clonotype was observed at least ten times. The chain carries TRBV4-3 and TRBJ1-1; maybe TRBD1 (5 bases). V shed 4 bases and J shed 5 bases, with 14 bases lying between them. This CDR3 comprises 14 residues. Germline CDR1 and CDR2: LGHNA and YSLEER. In DNA, the CDR3 is TGCGCCAGCAGCCGGATTACATGGGGGACTGAAGCTTTCTTT. It yields the protein CASSRITWGTEAFF.

This clonotype was counted many times. The chain joins TRBV27 to TRBJ2-1; D is possibly TRBD1 (6 bases). The CDR3 is made up of 17 amino acids. CDR1 is MNHEY and CDR2 is SMNVEV in the germline V gene (reference sequence). V lost 2 bases to trimming and J lost 8 bases, with 22 bases between them. The CDR3 here is CASSLGFGTFLNDEQFF. The DNA of the CDR3 is TGTGCCAGCAGTTTAGGGTTCGGGACATTCCTTAATGATGAGCAGTTCTTC.

This clonotype was counted many times. The V gene is TRBV7-9, the J gene TRBJ2-5, with a weak D call TRBD2 (5 bases). Trimming pared 5 bases from V and 5 bases from J, leaving 18 bases between. The CDR3 spans 15 residues. CDR1 is SEHNR and CDR2 is FQNEAQ in the germline V gene (reference sequence). CDR3 loop: CASSIQLLAWETQYF. The CDR3 DNA reads as TGTGCCAGCAGCATACAATTGCTAGCTTGGGAGACCCAGTACTTC. Based on the CDR3 plus reference TRBV7-9 and TRBJ2-5, the full variable domain is DTGVSQNPRHKITKRGQNVTFRCDPISEHNRLYWYRQTLGQGPEFLTYFQNEAQLEKSRLLSDRFSAERPKGSFSTLEIQRTEQGDSAMYLCASSIQLLAWETQYFGPGTRLLVL.